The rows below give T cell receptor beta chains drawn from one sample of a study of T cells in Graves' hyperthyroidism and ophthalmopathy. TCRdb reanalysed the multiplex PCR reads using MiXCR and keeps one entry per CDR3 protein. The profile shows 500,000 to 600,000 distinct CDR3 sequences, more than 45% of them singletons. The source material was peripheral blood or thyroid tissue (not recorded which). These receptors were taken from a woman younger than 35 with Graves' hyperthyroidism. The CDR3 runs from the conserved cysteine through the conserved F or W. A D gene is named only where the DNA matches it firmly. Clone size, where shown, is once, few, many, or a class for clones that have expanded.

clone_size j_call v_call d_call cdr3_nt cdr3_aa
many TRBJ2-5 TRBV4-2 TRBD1 TGTGCCAGCAGCCAGGTGACAGGGGAAGAGACCCAGTACTTC CASSQVTGEETQYF
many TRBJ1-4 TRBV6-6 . TGTGCCAGCAGTTCAATGACAGCCTGGGGTGAAAAACTGTTTTTT CASSSMTAWGEKLFF
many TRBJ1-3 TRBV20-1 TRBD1 TGCAGTGCTAGCCCAGGGACAGGGCCTTGGGCGTCTGGAAACACCATATATTTT CSASPGTGPWASGNTIYF
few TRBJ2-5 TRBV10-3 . TGTGCCATCAGTGAAAATCAACAGCAGCAAGAGACCCAGTACTTC CAISENQQQQETQYF
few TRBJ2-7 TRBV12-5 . TGTGCTAGTGGTTTGGGACAGGCATATTCCTACGAGCAGTACTTC CASGLGQAYSYEQYF
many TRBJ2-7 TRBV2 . TGTGCCAGCAGTGAAGCAAGATTGGGACATAGCTACGAGCAGTACTTC CASSEARLGHSYEQYF
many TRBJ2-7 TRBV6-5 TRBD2 TGTGCCAGCAGCTCCCCCAGCGGGAAGACCTACGAGCAGTACTTC CASSSPSGKTYEQYF
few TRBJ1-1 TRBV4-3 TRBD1 TGCGCCAGCAGCCGAATTCCGGGACAGGGCCCAAGGGGCACTGAAGCTTTCTTT CASSRIPGQGPRGTEAFF
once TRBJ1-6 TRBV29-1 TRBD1 TGCAGCGTAGAGACAGGGTTGGCTTCACCCCTCCACTTT CSVETGLASPLHF
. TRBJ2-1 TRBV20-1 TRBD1 TGCAGTGCTAGACCTTTCCTGGGACAGGTGAACAATGAGCAGTTCTTC CSARPFLGQVNNEQFF
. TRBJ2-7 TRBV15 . TGTGCCACCAGCAGAGGGGATGGCAGGGTTGGGGAGCAGTACTTC CATSRGDGRVGEQYF
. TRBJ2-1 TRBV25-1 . TGTGCCAGCGGGTCCCGGAGAAGTTTCGACAATGAGCAGTTCTTC CASGSRRSFDNEQFF
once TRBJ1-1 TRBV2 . TGTGCCAGCAGTTACACTAGCGGGAGCACTGAAGCTTTCTTT CASSYTSGSTEAFF
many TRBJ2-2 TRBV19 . TGTGCCAGTACCTCGGACGGAAACACCGGGGAGCTGTTTTTT CASTSDGNTGELFF
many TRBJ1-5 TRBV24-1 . TGTGCCACCAGTGACCCCCGGGGGAACAATCAGCCCCAGCATTTT CATSDPRGNNQPQHF
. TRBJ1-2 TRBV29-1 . TGCAGCGCTTCTAGCGGGAATAACTATGGCTACACCTTC CSASSGNNYGYTF
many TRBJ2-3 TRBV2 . TGTGCCAGCACGAGAGCGACAGTCACAGATACGCAGTATTTT CASTRATVTDTQYF
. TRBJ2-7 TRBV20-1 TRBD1 TGCAGTGTTGACACCGGGACAGGGGTGGATTACGAGCAGTACTTC CSVDTGTGVDYEQYF
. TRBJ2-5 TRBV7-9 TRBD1 TGTGCCAGCGCGGGACAGGCCCAAGAGACCCAGTACTTC CASAGQAQETQYF
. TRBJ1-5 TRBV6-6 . TGTGCCAGCAGTTACGGCGGGTACAATCAGCCCCAGCATTTT CASSYGGYNQPQHF
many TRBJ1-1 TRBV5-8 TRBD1 TGTGCCAGCAGCAGTGACAGGGGGCTCATGAACACTGAAGCTTTCTTT CASSSDRGLMNTEAFF
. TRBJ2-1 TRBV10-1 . TGCGCCAGCAGTGAGTCCGGGGGATACAATGAGCAGTTCTTC CASSESGGYNEQFF
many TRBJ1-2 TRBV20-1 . TGCAGTGCTAGAGATGGCAGAGGCTACACCTTC CSARDGRGYTF
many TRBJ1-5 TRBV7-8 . TGTGCCAGCAGCTTCCGGGACGGCAATCAGCCCCAGCATTTT CASSFRDGNQPQHF
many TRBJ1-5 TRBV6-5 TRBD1 TGTGCCAGCAGTCCACGACAGGGATGGCAGCCCCAGCATTTT CASSPRQGWQPQHF
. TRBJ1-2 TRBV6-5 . TGTGCCAGCAGGGATGGAGGACAAGGGGACTATGGCTACACCTTC CASRDGGQGDYGYTF
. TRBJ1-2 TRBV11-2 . TGTGCCAGCAGACAGACAGGCACCTATGGCTACACCTTC CASRQTGTYGYTF
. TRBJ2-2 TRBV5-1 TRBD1 TGCGCCAGCAGCCCGGGACAGGGGACGGCCACCGGGGAGCTGTTTTTT CASSPGQGTATGELFF
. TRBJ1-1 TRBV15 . TGTGCCACCAGCAGAGATCTTAGGGACACTGAAGCTTTCTTT CATSRDLRDTEAFF
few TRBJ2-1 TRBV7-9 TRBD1 TGTGCCAGCAGCTCCACGACCACAGGGGGGCAGTTCTTC CASSSTTTGGQFF
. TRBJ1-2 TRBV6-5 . TGTGCCAGCAGTTACTTTCGGGGGCTTAACTATGGCTACACCTTC CASSYFRGLNYGYTF
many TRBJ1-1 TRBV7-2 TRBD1 TGTGCCAGCAGGCCAAAAAGAATCCGGGACAGGGGATACATGAACACTGAAGCTTTCTTT CASRPKRIRDRGYMNTEAFF
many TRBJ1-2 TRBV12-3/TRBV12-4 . TGTGCCAGCAGTTTTCTGGACAGTAAATATGGCTACACCTTC CASSFLDSKYGYTF
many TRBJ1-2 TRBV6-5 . TGTGCCAGCTACCTGATCAACTATGGCTACACCTTC CASYLINYGYTF
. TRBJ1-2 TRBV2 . TGTGCCAGCAGCCCCGGACAGACCGCCAACTATGGCTACACCTTC CASSPGQTANYGYTF
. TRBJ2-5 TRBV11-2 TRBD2 TGTGCCAGCACCCAAACGGAGAGGGAGGGGACCCAGTACTTC CASTQTEREGTQYF
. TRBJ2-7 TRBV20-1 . TGCAGTGCTAGAGTCCTGGCGAGGGTTAACTACGAGCAGTACTTC CSARVLARVNYEQYF
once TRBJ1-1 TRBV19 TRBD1 TGTGCCACCCGCAGACAGGGGGTGAACACTGAAGCTTTCTTT CATRRQGVNTEAFF
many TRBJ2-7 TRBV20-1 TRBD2 TGCAGTGTGAGGGAGCGGGAGTACACCGAGCAGTACTTC CSVREREYTEQYF
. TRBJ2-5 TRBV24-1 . TGTGCCACCAGTGATCCCCGGACAGACTGGCAAGAGACCCAGTACTTC CATSDPRTDWQETQYF
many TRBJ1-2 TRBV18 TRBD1 TGTGCCAGCTCACCACCGAACGGACAGGGGGCGGATGGCTACACCTTC CASSPPNGQGADGYTF
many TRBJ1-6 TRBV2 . TGTGCCAGCAGGGACACACTAGGTGGTTCACCCCTCCACTTT CASRDTLGGSPLHF
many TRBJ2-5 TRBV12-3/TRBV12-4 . TGTGCCAGCAGTCCCCAAGGGACACTCCAAGAGACCCAGTACTTC CASSPQGTLQETQYF
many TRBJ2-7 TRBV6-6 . TGTGCCAGCAGGGTAGGTTACGAGCAGTACTTC CASRVGYEQYF
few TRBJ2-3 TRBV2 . TGTGCCAGCAGTAAGACAGACCCTACGCAGTATTTT CASSKTDPTQYF
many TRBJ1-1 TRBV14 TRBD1 TGTGCCAGCAGCCTCAACACAGGGGGCACTGAAGCTTTCTTT CASSLNTGGTEAFF
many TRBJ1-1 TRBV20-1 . TGCAGTGCAGGGGGGAGGGGTTGGTACACTGAAGCTTTCTTT CSAGGRGWYTEAFF
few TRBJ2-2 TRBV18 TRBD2 TGTGCCAGCTCACCAGCTACTAGCGCTTACACCGGGGAGCTGTTTTTT CASSPATSAYTGELFF
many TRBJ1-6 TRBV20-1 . TGCAGTGCTAACCCAAGCTCCTATAATTCACCCCTCCACTTT CSANPSSYNSPLHF
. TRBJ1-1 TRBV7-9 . TGTGCCAGCAGCGAGGTGGGGGGATGGGACACTGAAGCTTTCTTT CASSEVGGWDTEAFF
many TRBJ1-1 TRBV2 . TGTGCCAGCAGTGAGGGGTCGACTCCCTTGGCAGCTTTCTTT CASSEGSTPLAAFF
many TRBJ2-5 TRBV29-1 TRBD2 TGCAGCGTTGACTTGGGAGGGGAGACCCAGTACTTC CSVDLGGETQYF
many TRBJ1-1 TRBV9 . TGTGCCAGCAGCGGGGTCGACAGAGGCACTGAAGCTTTCTTT CASSGVDRGTEAFF
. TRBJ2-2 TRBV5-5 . TGCGCCAGCAGCTTCGGCGGGGGCCGGGAGCTGTTTTTT CASSFGGGRELFF
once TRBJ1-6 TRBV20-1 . TGCAGTGCTAGAGATCGGGGAAGACAGGATTCACCCCTCCACTTT CSARDRGRQDSPLHF